This T cell receptor (beta chain) was captured by sequencing in a study of CD8+ T cells in alopecia areata. About the research overall: Oral tofacitinib, 5 to 10 mg twice daily, was given in an open-label trial. Regarding the study as a whole: Affected lesional scalp, above all in alopecia totalis/universalis, was more clonal than normal scalp. Scalp data also include sequences from resident alphabeta T cells of normal skin.

Unmatched junction bases numbered 5, after V lost 6 bases and J lost 2 bases. Per germline, CDR1 SNHLY and CDR2 FYNNEI. The CDR3 totals 14 residues. A word on this clone: Its antigen is not known.

Alopecia areata patients provided lesional scalp punch biopsies and peripheral blood, both collected for the study. RNA was isolated and reverse transcribed to cDNA, the sequencing template. TCRdb's table, derived via immunoSEQ multiplex PCR, lists solely in-frame clones and lacks some. The repertoire includes under 70,000 clones, almost 97% of them detected once, and about 26% sits in the top ten. The sequences come from CD8+ T cells sorted from blood, collected at week 0. The V gene is TRBV2, the J gene TRBJ2-5; 8 bases align to TRBD2. The receptor's source is a human donor with alopecia areata. The CDR3 coding sequence is TGTGCCAGCAGGTTTAGCGGGGTACAAGAGACCCAGTACTTC. As protein: CASRFSGVQETQYF.